The T cell receptor beta chain described here comes from a study of T-cell reconstitution after alpha-beta-depleted transplantation in children. The V gene's germline CDR1 is SGHTS and CDR2 YDEGEE. This CDR3 spans 11 amino acids. V lost 5 bases, J lost 6 bases, and 8 bases lay in between. Using unique molecular identifiers, the investigators prepared the TCRbeta library. TCRdb re-called the PCR reads with MiXCR, one entry per CDR3 protein. The sample shows around 200,000 distinct CDR3 sequences, 8.5% to 10% of them seen only once. Here the sequenced sample was PBMCs from the stem cell graft donor, taken from the stem cell graft. The V and J genes are TRBV5-8 and TRBJ1-2; D is unclear. The receptor was isolated from a human donor who donated a stem cell graft to a child with acute lymphoblastic leukemia. CDR3 amino acids: CASRRLNGYTF. The CDR3 DNA sequence: TGTGCCAGCAGAAGGCTTAATGGCTACACCTTC.